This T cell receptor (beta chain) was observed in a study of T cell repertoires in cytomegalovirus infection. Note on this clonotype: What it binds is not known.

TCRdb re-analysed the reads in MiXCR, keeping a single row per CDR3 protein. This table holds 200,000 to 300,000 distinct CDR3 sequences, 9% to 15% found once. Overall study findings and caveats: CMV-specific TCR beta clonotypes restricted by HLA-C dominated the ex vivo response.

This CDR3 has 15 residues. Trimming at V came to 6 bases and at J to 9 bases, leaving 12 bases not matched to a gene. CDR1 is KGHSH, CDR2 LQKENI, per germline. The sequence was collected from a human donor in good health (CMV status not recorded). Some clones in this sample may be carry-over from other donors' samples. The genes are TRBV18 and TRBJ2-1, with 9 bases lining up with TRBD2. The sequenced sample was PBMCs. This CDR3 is CASSLQAGGAVEQFF. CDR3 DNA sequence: TGTGCCAGCTCCCTTCAAGCGGGAGGAGCGGTTGAGCAGTTCTTC. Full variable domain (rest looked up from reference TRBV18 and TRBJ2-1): NAGVMQNPRHLVRRRGQEARLRCSPMKGHSHVYWYRQLPEEGLKFMVYLQKENIIDESGMPKERFSAEFPKEGPSILRIQQVVRGDSAAYFCASSLQAGGAVEQFFGPGTRLTVL.